This T cell receptor beta chain derives from a study of tumor and adjacent non-tumor tissue in lung cancer. Looking at the study overall: Stage I to III disease affected 10 men and 5 women aged about 31 to 80. Each sample yielded millions of productive TCRbeta reads on average. Notes on the study in general: TCR diversity was significantly greater in tumor than normal lung tissue.

This sample's RNA came from whole unsorted tissue. Distant lung tissue was collected more than 3 cm away from the tumor edge. The germline CDR1 and CDR2 sequences are MNHNS and SASEGT. The CDR3 is made up of 13 amino acids. As regards this clonotype: What it recognizes is unknown. The CDR3 ends on some other residue instead of the conserved phenylalanine or tryptophan, so this is likely a read error.

Three rounds of nested PCR, following a modified ARM-PCR protocol, produced the TCRbeta library. Each CDR3 protein gets one entry after TCRdb re-called the multiplex PCR reads with MiXCR. Altogether more than 85,000 distinct CDR3 sequences are present, under 65% being singletons, with the ten largest covering around 20%. Sequenced input: distant non-tumor lung tissue. This receptor was identified in a man aged 60-69 years with non-small cell lung cancer. The rearrangement joins TRBV6-1 to TRBJ2-7; 10 bases line up with TRBD1. Here the CDR3 DNA reads TGTGCCAACAGTGAAGGGACAGGGGATGAGCAGTACTAC. This codes for CANSEGTGDEQYY.